What follows describes a single TCR beta chain. The antigen is unknown. Total RNA isolation used whole blood (no T cell sorting was performed). The source of the sample is a study of monozygotic twins with inflammatory bowel disease. This CDR3 spans 14 amino acids. CDR1 is MNHEY and CDR2 is SMNVEV in the germline V gene (reference sequence). Per TCR library, 3500 ng of total RNA was used. TCRdb re-called the 5' RACE reads and shows each CDR3 protein once, DNA omitted. The sample totals about 150,000 distinct CDR3 sequences. Overall study results and limits: IBD patients shared fewer clonotypes with other individuals than healthy twins, especially patients with disease activity signs. Possibly reflecting limited power, no difference in repertoire similarity was found between concordant and discordant twins.

The rearrangement links TRBV27 to TRBJ1-3; TCRdb indicates TRBD1, and absent DNA this call remains unverified. The sequenced sample was blood. The clonotype was recovered from a human donor with ulcerative colitis or Crohn's disease, or a healthy co-twin of an affected twin (not recorded which). This CDR3 is CASSPRQSFSTIYF.